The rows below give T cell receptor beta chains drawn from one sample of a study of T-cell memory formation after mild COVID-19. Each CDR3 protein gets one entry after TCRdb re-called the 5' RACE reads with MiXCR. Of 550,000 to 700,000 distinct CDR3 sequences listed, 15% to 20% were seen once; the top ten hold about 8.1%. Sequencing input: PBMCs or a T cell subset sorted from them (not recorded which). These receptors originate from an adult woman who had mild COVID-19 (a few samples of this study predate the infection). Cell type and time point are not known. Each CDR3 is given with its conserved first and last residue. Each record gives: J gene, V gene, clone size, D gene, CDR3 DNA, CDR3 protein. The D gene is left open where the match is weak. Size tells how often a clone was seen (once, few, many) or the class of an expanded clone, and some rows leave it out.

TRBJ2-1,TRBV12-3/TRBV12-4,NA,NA,TGTGCCAGCACCTCGGGGTTAGGCGAGCAGTTCTTC,CASTSGLGEQFF
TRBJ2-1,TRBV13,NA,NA,TGTGCCAGCTCATATCGGGGGGCGGGAAACAATGAGCAGTTCTTC,CASSYRGAGNNEQFF
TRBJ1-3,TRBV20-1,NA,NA,TGCAGTGCTAGTCGCAGAAGCTCTGGAAACACCATATATTTT,CSASRRSSGNTIYF
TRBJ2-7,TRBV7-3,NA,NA,TGTGCCAGCAGCTTAGGCAGGGAATTGTACTTC,CASSLGRELYF
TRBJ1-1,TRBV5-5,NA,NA,TGTGCCAGCAGCTTGACAGGGAAGGCTGAAGCTTTCTTT,CASSLTGKAEAFF
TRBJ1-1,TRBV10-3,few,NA,TGTGCCACCGCGGTCCCCTTTTCCGGGGGAGGCACTGAAGCTTTCTTT,CATAVPFSGGGTEAFF
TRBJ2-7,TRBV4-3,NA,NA,TGCGCCAGCAGCCCGGGACTTAATCCTTGGTACGAGCAGTACTTC,CASSPGLNPWYEQYF
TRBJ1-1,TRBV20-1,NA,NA,TGCAGTGCTAGATGGGGAGGGGCGAACACTGAAGCTTTCTTT,CSARWGGANTEAFF
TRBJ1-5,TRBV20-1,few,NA,TGCAGTGCTAGAGGGAGGACAGATCTATATAGCAATCAGCCCCAGCATTTT,CSARGRTDLYSNQPQHF
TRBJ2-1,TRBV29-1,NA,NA,TGCAGCGTCGGAGAGGGGAAAGGTAGTGAGCAGTTCTTC,CSVGEGKGSEQFF
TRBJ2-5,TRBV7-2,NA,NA,TGTGCCAGCAGCTCCCCGTACCAAGAGACCCAGTACTTC,CASSSPYQETQYF
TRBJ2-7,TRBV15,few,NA,TGTGCCACCAGCAGACCGGGCTGGAACGAGCAGTACTTC,CATSRPGWNEQYF
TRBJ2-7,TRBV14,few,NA,TGTGCCAGCAGTCCATCCTTAAGCTACGAGCAGTACTTC,CASSPSLSYEQYF
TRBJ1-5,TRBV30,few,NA,TGTGCCTGGAGCCCCCCAGGGACCTTCAATCAGCCCCAGCATTTT,CAWSPPGTFNQPQHF
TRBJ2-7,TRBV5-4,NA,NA,TGTGCCAGCAGCCCGACCTCGGACTCCTACGAGCAGTACTTC,CASSPTSDSYEQYF
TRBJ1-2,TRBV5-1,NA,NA,TGCGCCAGCAGCTTAAATACGGGGAGCTATGGCTACACCTTC,CASSLNTGSYGYTF
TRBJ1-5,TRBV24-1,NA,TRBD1,TGTGCCACCAGCGCGGGACAGCTGATGGGCAATCAGCCCCAGCATTTT,CATSAGQLMGNQPQHF
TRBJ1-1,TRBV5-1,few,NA,TGCGCCAGCAGCTTGGTAGGGGGGGCGGCCACTGAAGCTTTCTTT,CASSLVGGAATEAFF
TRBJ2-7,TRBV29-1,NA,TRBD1,TGCAGCGCTCAGGGGGTCTTTGCCTACGAGCAGTACTTC,CSAQGVFAYEQYF
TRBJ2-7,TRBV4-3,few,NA,TGCGCCAGCTCAGAGGGGCGGTCCGAGCAGTACTTC,CASSEGRSEQYF
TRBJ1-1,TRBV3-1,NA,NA,TGTGCCAGCCGCAAGAAGGGGTGGAACACTGAAGCTTTCTTT,CASRKKGWNTEAFF
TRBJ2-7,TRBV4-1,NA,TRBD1,TGCGCCAGCAGCCACACAGGGGGCCCCTACGAGCAGTACTTC,CASSHTGGPYEQYF
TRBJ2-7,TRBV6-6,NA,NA,TGTGCCAGCAGGGGGGTCTCCTACGAGCAGTACTTC,CASRGVSYEQYF
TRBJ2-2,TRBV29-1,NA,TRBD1,TGCAGCGTTGGATACGGACAGGGGTGGGACACCGGGGAGCTGTTTTTT,CSVGYGQGWDTGELFF
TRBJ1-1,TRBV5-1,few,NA,TGCGCCAGCAGCTTGGCACAGCCCATGAACACTGAAGCTTTCTTT,CASSLAQPMNTEAFF
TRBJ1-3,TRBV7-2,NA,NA,TGTGCCAGCAGGTCCAGCCTCTCTGGAAACACCATATATTTT,CASRSSLSGNTIYF
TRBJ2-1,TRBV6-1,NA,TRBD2,TGTGCCAGCACCGGGGGACTAGTGAATGAGCAGTTCTTC,CASTGGLVNEQFF
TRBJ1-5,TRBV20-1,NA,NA,TGCAGTGCTAGCTCGGGGGGCCAGATCAATCAGCCCCAGCATTTT,CSASSGGQINQPQHF
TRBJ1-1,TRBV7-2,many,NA,TGCGCCAGCAGCTTGGGACGGAACACTGAAGCTTTCTTT,CASSLGRNTEAFF